This T cell receptor beta chain was recorded in a study of T cell responses to AZD1222 COVID-19 vaccine. Clones were sequenced by immunoSEQ multiplex PCR, and TCRdb holds only the in-frame ones, with some missing. Of approximately 200,000 clones in the sample, around 94% were seen once. Comment on this clone: Its antigen is not identified.

Broader study findings: White British ancestry dominated among donors, who included more females, and clonal diversity was possibly underestimated. No repertoire was sampled before or during the peak T cell response, only after it. A rise in Spike-specific TCR breadth and depth followed two AZD1222 doses. CD4 TCRs associated with vaccination spanned spike, dominating at 160-218 and 743-854.

This CDR3 comprises 16 residues. Germline CDR1 and CDR2: SEHNR and FQNEAQ (reference sequence). V was cut by 7 bases and J by 1 base, with 19 bases left in between. The source of this sequence is an adult who received the MenACWY meningococcal vaccine as a control. The chain joins TRBV7-9 to TRBJ1-1, with D possibly being TRBD1 (6 bases). The sequences come from peripheral blood, collected 28 days after the second dose of the MenACWY control vaccine. Here the CDR3 DNA reads TGTGCCAGCACTAGAGGGGGTGGGAGTGGGAACACTGAAGCTTTCTTT. This sequence encodes CASTRGGGSGNTEAFF. Full variable domain (outside the CDR3, taken from reference TRBV7-9 and TRBJ1-1): DTGVSQNPRHKITKRGQNVTFRCDPISEHNRLYWYRQTLGQGPEFLTYFQNEAQLEKSRLLSDRFSAERPKGSFSTLEIQRTEQGDSAMYLCASTRGGGSGNTEAFFGQGTRLTVV.